The text below deals with one T cell receptor beta chain. This clonotype was found a few times. Its antigen remains unidentified. No much larger clonotype is one base removed from it; base qualities were not supplied. Library construction relied on PCR. The sequencing machine was an Illumina HiSeq 2500. TCR libraries were prepared with molecular barcoding, using unique molecular identifiers to normalize TCRbeta repertoire quantification. TCRdb itself trimmed the public reads at Q25 with fastp, ran MiXCR and retained productive beta chains. Duplicate CDR3 protein sequences are folded into a single record with the most common DNA and genes. The table for this sample lists some 490,000 distinct CDR3 sequences; around 13% of them were counted only once. The ten top clones hold around 6.1% of the sample. These data come from a study of T-cell reconstitution after alpha-beta-depleted transplantation in children (dated by TCRdb to about 2016). The study in broad terms: The study quantitatively tracked T-cell immune reconstitution after TCRalphabeta/CD19-depleted allogeneic hematopoietic cell transplantation in children using TCR repertoire profiling.

CDR1 is given as SEHNR and CDR2 as FQNEAQ, both from the germline V gene (reference sequence). From the cysteine through the phenylalanine, the CDR3 covers 11 amino acids. The DNA shown is the 33-base CDR3, in frame from base 1. V and J lose 9 bases and 5 bases, and a span of 8 bases separates them. This clonotype was obtained from a human donor who donated a stem cell graft to a child with combined immunodeficiency. This chain is built from TRBV7-9 and TRBJ2-1; the D gene assignment is ambiguous. The sequences come from PBMCs from the stem cell graft donor, collected from the stem cell graft. CDR3 loop: CAREFDNEQFF. The base sequence is TGTGCCAGAGAGTTCGACAATGAGCAGTTCTTC.